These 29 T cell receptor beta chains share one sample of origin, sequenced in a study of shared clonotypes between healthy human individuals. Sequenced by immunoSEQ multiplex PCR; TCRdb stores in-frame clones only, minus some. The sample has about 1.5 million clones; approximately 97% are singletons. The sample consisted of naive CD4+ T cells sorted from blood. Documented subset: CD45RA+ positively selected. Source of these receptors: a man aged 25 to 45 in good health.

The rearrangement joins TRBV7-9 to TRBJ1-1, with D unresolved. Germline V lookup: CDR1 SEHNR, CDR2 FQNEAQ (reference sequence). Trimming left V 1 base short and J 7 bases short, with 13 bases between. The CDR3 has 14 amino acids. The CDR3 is CASSLDPIWVEAFF. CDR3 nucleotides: TGTGCCAGCAGCTTAGACCCTATCTGGGTTGAAGCTTTCTTT. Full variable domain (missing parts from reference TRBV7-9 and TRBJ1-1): DTGVSQNPRHKITKRGQNVTFRCDPISEHNRLYWYRQTLGQGPEFLTYFQNEAQLEKSRLLSDRFSAERPKGSFSTLEIQRTEQGDSAMYLCASSLDPIWVEAFFGQGTRLTVV.

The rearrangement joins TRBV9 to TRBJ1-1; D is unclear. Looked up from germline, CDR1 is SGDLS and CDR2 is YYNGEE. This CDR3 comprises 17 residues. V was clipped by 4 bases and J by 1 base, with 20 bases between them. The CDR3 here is CASSPRLRWDPNTEAFF. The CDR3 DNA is TGTGCCAGCAGCCCCCGTTTAAGGTGGGATCCGAACACTGAAGCTTTCTTT.

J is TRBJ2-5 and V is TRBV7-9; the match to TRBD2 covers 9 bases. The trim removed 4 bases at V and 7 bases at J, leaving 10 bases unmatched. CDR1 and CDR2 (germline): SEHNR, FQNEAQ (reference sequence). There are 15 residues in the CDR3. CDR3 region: CASSSGGTSSGTQYF. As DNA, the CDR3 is TGTGCCAGCAGCTCCGGCGGGACTAGCTCAGGGACCCAGTACTTC.

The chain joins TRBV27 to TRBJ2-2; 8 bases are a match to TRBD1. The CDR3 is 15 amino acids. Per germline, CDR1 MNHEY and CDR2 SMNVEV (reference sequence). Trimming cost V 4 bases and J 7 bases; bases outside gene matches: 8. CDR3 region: CASSWGPGGLGELFF. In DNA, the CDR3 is TGTGCCAGCAGTTGGGGGCCAGGGGGCCTCGGGGAGCTGTTTTTT.

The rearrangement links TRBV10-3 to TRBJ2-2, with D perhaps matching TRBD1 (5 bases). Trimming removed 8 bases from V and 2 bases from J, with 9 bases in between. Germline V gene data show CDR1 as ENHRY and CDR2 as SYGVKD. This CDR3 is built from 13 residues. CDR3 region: CAIGRENTGELFF. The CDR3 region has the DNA TGTGCCATCGGCAGGGAAAACACCGGGGAGCTGTTTTTT.

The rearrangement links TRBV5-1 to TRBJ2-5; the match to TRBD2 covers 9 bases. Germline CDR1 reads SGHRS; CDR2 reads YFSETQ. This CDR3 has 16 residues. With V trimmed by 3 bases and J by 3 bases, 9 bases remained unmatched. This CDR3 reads CASSSRTSVGEETQYF. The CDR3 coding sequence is TGCGCCAGCAGCTCCCGGACTAGCGTGGGGGAAGAGACCCAGTACTTC.

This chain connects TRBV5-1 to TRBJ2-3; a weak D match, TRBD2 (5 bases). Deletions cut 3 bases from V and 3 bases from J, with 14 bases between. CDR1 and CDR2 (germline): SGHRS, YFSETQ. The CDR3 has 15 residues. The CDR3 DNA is TGCGCCAGCAGCTCCACTCCACTAGGTACAGATACGCAGTATTTT. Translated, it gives CASSSTPLGTDTQYF. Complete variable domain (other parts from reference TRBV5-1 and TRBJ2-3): KAGVTQTPRYLIKTRGQQVTLSCSPISGHRSVSWYQQTPGQGLQFLFEYFSETQRNKGNFPGRFSGRQFSNSRSEMNVSTLELGDSALYLCASSSTPLGTDTQYFGPGTRLTVL.

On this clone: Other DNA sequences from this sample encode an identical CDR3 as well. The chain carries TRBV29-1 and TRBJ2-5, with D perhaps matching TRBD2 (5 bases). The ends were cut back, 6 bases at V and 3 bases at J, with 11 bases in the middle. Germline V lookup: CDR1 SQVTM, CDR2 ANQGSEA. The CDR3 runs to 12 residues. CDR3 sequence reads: CSVEGIEETQYF. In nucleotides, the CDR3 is TGCAGCGTCGAGGGCATAGAAGAGACCCAGTACTTC.

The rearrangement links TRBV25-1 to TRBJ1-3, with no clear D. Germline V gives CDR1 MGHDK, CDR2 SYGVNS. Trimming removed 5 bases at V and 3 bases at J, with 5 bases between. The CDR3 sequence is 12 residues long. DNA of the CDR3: TGTGCCAGCAGTCGGGATGGAAACACCATATATTTT. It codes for CASSRDGNTIYF. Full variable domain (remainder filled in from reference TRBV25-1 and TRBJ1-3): EADIYQTPRYLVIGTGKKITLECSQTMGHDKMYWYQQDPGMELHLIHYSYGVNSTEKGDLSSESTVSRIRTEHFPLTLESARPSHTSQYLCASSRDGNTIYFGEGSWLTVV.

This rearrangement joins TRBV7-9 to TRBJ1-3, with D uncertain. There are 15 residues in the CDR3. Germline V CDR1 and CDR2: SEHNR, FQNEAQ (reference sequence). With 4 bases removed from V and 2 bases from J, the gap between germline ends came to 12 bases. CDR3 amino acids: CASSSFGSTGNTIYF. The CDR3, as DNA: TGTGCCAGCAGCTCCTTTGGATCGACTGGAAACACCATATATTTT. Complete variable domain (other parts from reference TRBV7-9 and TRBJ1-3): DTGVSQNPRHKITKRGQNVTFRCDPISEHNRLYWYRQTLGQGPEFLTYFQNEAQLEKSRLLSDRFSAERPKGSFSTLEIQRTEQGDSAMYLCASSSFGSTGNTIYFGEGSWLTVV.

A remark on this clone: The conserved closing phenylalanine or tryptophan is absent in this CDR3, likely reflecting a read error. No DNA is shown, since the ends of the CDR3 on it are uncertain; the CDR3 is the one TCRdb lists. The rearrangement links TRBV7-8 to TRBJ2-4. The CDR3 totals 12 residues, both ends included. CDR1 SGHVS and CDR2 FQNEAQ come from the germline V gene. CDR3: CASSLATARLLV.

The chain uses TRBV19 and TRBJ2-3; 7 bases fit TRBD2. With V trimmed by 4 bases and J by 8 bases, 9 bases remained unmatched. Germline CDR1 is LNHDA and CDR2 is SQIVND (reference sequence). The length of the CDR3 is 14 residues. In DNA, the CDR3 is TGTGCCAGTAGTAAAGGGAGGGACCGCGGTACGCAGTATTTT. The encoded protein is CASSKGRDRGTQYF. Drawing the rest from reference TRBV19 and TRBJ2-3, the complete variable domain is DGGITQSPKYLFRKEGQNVTLSCEQNLNHDAMYWYRQDPGQGLRLIYYSQIVNDFQKGDIAEGYSVSREKKESFPLTVTSAQKNPTAFYLCASSKGRDRGTQYFGPGTRLTVL.

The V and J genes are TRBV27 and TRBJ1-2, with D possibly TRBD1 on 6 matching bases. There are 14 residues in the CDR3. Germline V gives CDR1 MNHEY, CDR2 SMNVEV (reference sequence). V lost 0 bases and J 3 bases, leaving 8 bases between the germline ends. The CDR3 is CASSLSGQHYGYTF. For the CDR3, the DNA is TGTGCCAGCAGTTTATCAGGACAGCACTATGGCTACACCTTC.

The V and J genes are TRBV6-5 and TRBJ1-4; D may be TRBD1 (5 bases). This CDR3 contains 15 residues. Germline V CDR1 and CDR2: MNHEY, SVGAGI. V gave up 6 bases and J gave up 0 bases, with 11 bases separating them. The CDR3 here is CASSWDAATNEKLFF. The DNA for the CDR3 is TGTGCCAGCAGCTGGGACGCCGCAACTAATGAAAAACTGTTTTTT.

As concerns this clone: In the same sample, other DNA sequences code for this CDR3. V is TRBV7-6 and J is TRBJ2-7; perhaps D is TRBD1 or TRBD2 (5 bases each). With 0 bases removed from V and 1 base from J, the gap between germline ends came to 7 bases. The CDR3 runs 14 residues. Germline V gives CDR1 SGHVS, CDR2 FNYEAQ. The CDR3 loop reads CASSLARGSYEQYF. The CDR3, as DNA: TGTGCCAGCAGCTTAGCGAGGGGATCCTACGAGCAGTACTTC.

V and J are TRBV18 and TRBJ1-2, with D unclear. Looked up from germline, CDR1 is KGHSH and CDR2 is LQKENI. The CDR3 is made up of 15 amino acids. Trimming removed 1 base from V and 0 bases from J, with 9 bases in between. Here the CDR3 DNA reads TGTGCCAGCTCACCACAAACAGACACTAACTATGGCTACACCTTC. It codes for CASSPQTDTNYGYTF.

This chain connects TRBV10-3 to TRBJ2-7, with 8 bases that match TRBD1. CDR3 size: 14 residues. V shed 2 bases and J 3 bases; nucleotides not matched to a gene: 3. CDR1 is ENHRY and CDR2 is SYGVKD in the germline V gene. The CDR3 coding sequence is TGTGCCATCAGTGAGGGACAGGGTAGCTACGAGCAGTACTTC. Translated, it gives CAISEGQGSYEQYF.

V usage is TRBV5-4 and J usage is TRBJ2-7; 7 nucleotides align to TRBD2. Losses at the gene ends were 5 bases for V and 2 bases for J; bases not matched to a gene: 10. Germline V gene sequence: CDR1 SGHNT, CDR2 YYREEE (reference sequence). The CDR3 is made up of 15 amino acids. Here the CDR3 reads CASSSSGTATYEQYF. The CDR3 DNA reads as TGTGCCAGCAGTTCAAGCGGGACCGCTACCTACGAGCAGTACTTC.

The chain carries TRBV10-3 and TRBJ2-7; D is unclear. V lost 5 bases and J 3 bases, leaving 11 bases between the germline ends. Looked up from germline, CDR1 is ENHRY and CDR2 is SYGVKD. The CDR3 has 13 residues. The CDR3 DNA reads TGTGCCATCAGTATTAATAGCATCTACGAGCAGTACTTC. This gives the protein CAISINSIYEQYF.

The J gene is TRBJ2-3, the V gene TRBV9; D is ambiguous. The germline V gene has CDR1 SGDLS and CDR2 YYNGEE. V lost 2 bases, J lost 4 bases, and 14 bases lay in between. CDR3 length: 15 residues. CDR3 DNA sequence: TGTGCCAGCAGCGTCCGGAGTGTAGGCGCAGATACGCAGTATTTT. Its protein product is CASSVRSVGADTQYF.

CDR3 in amino acids: CASSELGGRKFF. CDR3 in DNA: TGTGCCAGCAGTGAACTGGGCGGGAGAAAGTTCTTC. The V and J genes are TRBV2 and TRBJ2-1; 7 positions agree with TRBD2. This CDR3 comprises 12 residues. J was trimmed by 14 bases and V by 2 bases; bases with no gene match: 6. Germline V gene lookup returns CDR1 SNHLY and CDR2 FYNNEI.

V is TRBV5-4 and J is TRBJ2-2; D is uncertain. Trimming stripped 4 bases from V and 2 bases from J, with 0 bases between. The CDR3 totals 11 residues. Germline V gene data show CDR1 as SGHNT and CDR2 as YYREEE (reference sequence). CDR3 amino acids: CASSNTGELFF. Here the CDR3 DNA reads TGTGCCAGCAGCAACACCGGGGAGCTGTTTTTT.

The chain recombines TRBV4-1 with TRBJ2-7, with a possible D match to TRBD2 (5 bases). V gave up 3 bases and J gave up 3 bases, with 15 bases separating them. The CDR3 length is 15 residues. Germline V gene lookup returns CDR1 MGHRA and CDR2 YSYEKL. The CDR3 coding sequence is TGCGCCAGCAGCCACTGGACTGGGCAAAACTACGAGCAGTACTTC. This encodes CASSHWTGQNYEQYF.

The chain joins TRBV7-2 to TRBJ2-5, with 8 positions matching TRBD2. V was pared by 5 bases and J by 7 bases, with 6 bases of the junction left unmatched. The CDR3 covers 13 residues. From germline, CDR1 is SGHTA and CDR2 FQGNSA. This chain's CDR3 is CASSPAGAGTQYF. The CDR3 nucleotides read TGTGCCAGCAGCCCAGCGGGGGCAGGGACCCAGTACTTC. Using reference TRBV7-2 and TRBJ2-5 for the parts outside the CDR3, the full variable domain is GAGVSQSPSNKVTEKGKDVELRCDPISGHTALYWYRQSLGQGLEFLIYFQGNSAPDKSGLPSDRFSAERTGGSVSTLTIQRTQQEDSAVYLCASSPAGAGTQYFGPGTRLLVL.

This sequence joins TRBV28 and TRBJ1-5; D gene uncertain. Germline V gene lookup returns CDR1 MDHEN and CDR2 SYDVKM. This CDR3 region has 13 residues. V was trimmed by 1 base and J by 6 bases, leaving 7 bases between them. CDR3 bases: TGTGCCAGCAGTTTATTAATAGGTCAGCCCCAGCATTTT. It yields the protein CASSLLIGQPQHF.

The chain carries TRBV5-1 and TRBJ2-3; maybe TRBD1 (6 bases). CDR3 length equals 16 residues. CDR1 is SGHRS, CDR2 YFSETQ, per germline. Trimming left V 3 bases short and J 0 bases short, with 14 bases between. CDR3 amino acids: CASSSTGLSSTDTQYF. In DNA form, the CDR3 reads TGCGCCAGCAGCTCAACAGGGTTATCTAGCACAGATACGCAGTATTTT.

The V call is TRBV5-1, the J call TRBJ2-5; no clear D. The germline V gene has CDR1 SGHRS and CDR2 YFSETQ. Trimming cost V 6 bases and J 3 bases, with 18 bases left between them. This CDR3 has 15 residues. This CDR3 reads CASTSEMGIKETQYF. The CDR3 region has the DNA TGCGCCAGCACGTCGGAGATGGGGATCAAAGAGACCCAGTACTTC.

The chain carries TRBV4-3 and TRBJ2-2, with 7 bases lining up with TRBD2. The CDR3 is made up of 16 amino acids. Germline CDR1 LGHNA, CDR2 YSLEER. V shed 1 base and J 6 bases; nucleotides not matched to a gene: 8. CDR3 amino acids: CASSQAPREGSGELFF. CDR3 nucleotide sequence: TGCGCCAGCAGCCAAGCACCCAGGGAGGGTTCCGGGGAGCTGTTTTTT.

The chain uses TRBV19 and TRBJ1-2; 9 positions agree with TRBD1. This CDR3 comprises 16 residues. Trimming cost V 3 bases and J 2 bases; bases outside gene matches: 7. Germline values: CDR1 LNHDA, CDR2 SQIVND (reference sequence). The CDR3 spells CASSMVRGTGNYGYTF. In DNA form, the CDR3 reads TGTGCCAGTAGTATGGTCCGAGGGACAGGGAACTATGGCTACACCTTC.